These 16 T cell receptor beta chains were sequenced from one sample in a study of blood T cell repertoires in COVID-19. The data were produced by immunoSEQ multiplex PCR, yet TCRdb's version contains in-frame clones alone and is incomplete. The data contain about 160,000 clones, approximately 81% of them singletons. Sequencing used PBMCs or T cells enriched from blood (not recorded which). The receptor source for this set is a woman aged 35 to 49 with acute COVID-19.

J is TRBJ2-1 and V is TRBV5-1; 8 nucleotides line up with TRBD1. J gave up 1 base and V 4 bases, and 4 bases lay outside the gene matches. Germline lookup yields CDR1 SGHRS and CDR2 YFSETQ. The CDR3 extends over 15 amino acids. Here the CDR3 reads CASSDGTGSYNEQFF. The CDR3 bases are TGCGCCAGCAGCGACGGGACAGGATCCTACAATGAGCAGTTCTTC. Using reference TRBV5-1 and TRBJ2-1 for the parts outside the CDR3, the full variable domain is KAGVTQTPRYLIKTRGQQVTLSCSPISGHRSVSWYQQTPGQGLQFLFEYFSETQRNKGNFPGRFSGRQFSNSRSEMNVSTLELGDSALYLCASSDGTGSYNEQFFGPGTRLTVL.

This chain connects TRBV7-9 to TRBJ1-4; D is unresolved. The CDR3 covers 15 residues. V was clipped by 1 base and J by 2 bases, with 8 bases between them. Looked up from germline, CDR1 is SEHNR and CDR2 is FQNEAQ (reference sequence). CDR3 sequence: CASSLGAGTNEKLFF. The CDR3 DNA is TGTGCCAGCAGCTTAGGGGCGGGGACTAATGAAAAACTGTTTTTT.

The chain recombines TRBV6-5 with TRBJ1-6; 8 nucleotides agree with TRBD1. CDR3 size: 15 residues. V trimming: 8 bases; J trimming: 4 bases; junction bases outside the gene matches: 7. Germline loops: CDR1 MNHEY, CDR2 SVGAGI. This CDR3 reads CASGERQGYNSPLHF. CDR3 sequence (DNA): TGTGCCAGCGGGGAGCGACAGGGGTATAATTCACCCCTCCACTTT.

This clone was picked up one time. The genes are TRBV30 and TRBJ1-6, with D possibly matching TRBD1 (6 bases). In germline, CDR1 is GTSNPN, CDR2 SVGIG (reference sequence). This CDR3 has 11 residues. The ends were cut back, 4 bases at V and 8 bases at J, with 6 bases in the middle. The DNA for the CDR3 is TGTGCCTGGAAGGGGGATTCACCCCTCCACTTT. Amino acid sequence: CAWKGDSPLHF.

The chain has TRBV29-1 and TRBJ2-5; 10 bases fit TRBD1. The CDR3 is made up of 13 amino acids. The V gene end was trimmed by 4 bases and the J gene end by 5 bases; junction bases not matched to a gene: 4. The germline V gene encodes CDR1 SQVTM and CDR2 ANQGSEA. The CDR3 DNA follows: TGCAGCGTTGCGACAGGGGGCCAGGAGACCCAGTACTTC. Translation gives CSVATGGQETQYF. Drawing the rest from reference TRBV29-1 and TRBJ2-5, the complete variable domain is SAVISQKPSRDICQRGTSLTIQCQVDSQVTMMFWYRQQPGQSLTLIATANQGSEATYESGFVIDKFPISRPNLTFSTLTVSNMSPEDSSIYLCSVATGGQETQYFGPGTRLLVL.

The chain employs TRBV6-1 and TRBJ2-5, with 8 bases lining up with TRBD2. The germline gives CDR1 MNHNS, CDR2 SASEGT. The CDR3 spans 15 residues. J gave up 4 bases and V 0 bases, and 4 bases lay outside the gene matches. CDR3 sequence: CASSEAAGGLETQYF. The CDR3 DNA reads TGTGCCAGCAGTGAAGCGGCGGGAGGATTAGAGACCCAGTACTTC.

This clone has ten or more counts. The rearrangement joins TRBV10-3 to TRBJ2-7; 14 bases line up with TRBD2. Germline trimming cut 7 bases from V and 6 bases from J; bases unmatched to any gene: 14. This CDR3 has 17 amino acids. CDR1 and CDR2 from the germline V gene are ENHRY and SYGVKD. CDR3 loop: CAIKGTSGRNRAGEQYF. DNA for the CDR3: TGTGCCATCAAAGGGACTAGCGGGAGAAACCGGGCAGGCGAGCAGTACTTC.

V gene TRBV27 combines with J gene TRBJ1-5, with D perhaps TRBD1 (5 bases). Trimming left V 6 bases short and J 0 bases short, with 9 bases between. This CDR3 has 14 residues. In germline, CDR1 is MNHEY, CDR2 SMNVEV (reference sequence). CDR3 sequence reads: CASSTDSSNQPQHF. CDR3 bases: TGTGCCAGCAGCACAGACAGTAGCAATCAGCCCCAGCATTTT.

The chain uses TRBV4-1 and TRBJ2-7; 9 nucleotides align to TRBD2. CDR1 is MGHRA and CDR2 is YSYEKL in the germline V gene. The V segment lost 3 bases and the J segment 2 bases; nucleotides outside the gene matches: 17. CDR3 length: 19 amino acids. The CDR3: CASSQPLGAGGRPAYEQYF. The CDR3 nucleotides are TGCGCCAGCAGCCAGCCCCTCGGAGCGGGAGGCCGGCCCGCCTACGAGCAGTACTTC.

This chain connects TRBV19 to TRBJ1-2; the D gene is possibly TRBD1 (6 bases). The CDR3 is made up of 14 amino acids. CDR1 LNHDA and CDR2 SQIVND come from the germline V gene (reference sequence). Trimming took off 4 bases at V and 6 bases at J, with 15 bases between the two ends. CDR3 residues: CASSSQTGTHGYTF. Here the CDR3 DNA reads TGTGCCAGTAGTAGTCAAACCGGGACACATGGCTACACCTTC. The full variable domain, rest sourced from reference TRBV19 and TRBJ1-2, is DGGITQSPKYLFRKEGQNVTLSCEQNLNHDAMYWYRQDPGQGLRLIYYSQIVNDFQKGDIAEGYSVSREKKESFPLTVTSAQKNPTAFYLCASSSQTGTHGYTFGSGTRLTVV.

V and J are TRBV5-1 and TRBJ2-7, with D possibly being TRBD1 (5 bases). Trimming removed 0 bases from V and 1 base from J, with 8 bases in between. Germline-derived CDR1 and CDR2 are SGHRS and YFSETQ. This CDR3 has 14 residues. The CDR3, as DNA: TGCGCCAGCAGCTTGGGGACAAGATCCTACGAGCAGTACTTC. Its protein product is CASSLGTRSYEQYF.

The J gene is TRBJ1-2, the V gene TRBV29-1; no clear D. The ends were cut back, 2 bases at V and 6 bases at J, with 13 bases in the middle. Germline CDR1 SQVTM, CDR2 ANQGSEA. This CDR3 is 13 amino acids long. The CDR3 coding sequence is TGCAGCGTTGAAAGGCGGGAGACCCATGGCTACACCTTC. It yields the protein CSVERRETHGYTF.

CDR3 sequence reads: CASSLSTSGTYQETQYF. The DNA of the CDR3 is TGTGCCAGCAGCTTATCGACTAGCGGAACTTACCAAGAGACCCAGTACTTC. The rearrangement uses TRBV7-9 and TRBJ2-5, with 9 bases aligning to TRBD2. The CDR3 sequence is 17 residues long. CDR1 is SEHNR and CDR2 is FQNEAQ in the germline V gene (reference sequence). V trimming: 2 bases; J trimming: 0 bases; junction bases outside the gene matches: 7.

The chain joins TRBV7-9 to TRBJ1-2; 12 nucleotides align to TRBD1. The germline CDR1 and CDR2 sequences are SEHNR and FQNEAQ (reference sequence). The CDR3 loop spans 13 amino acids. The ends lost 6 bases at V and 7 bases at J; junction bases unmatched: 3. The CDR3 reads CASRGQGAGGYTF. CDR3 in DNA: TGTGCCAGCAGGGGACAGGGGGCCGGTGGCTACACCTTC.

This clone was found a few times. CDR3 sequence (DNA): TGTGCCAGCAGCTTGGGCAGGTTCGGGGGTGGAGAAGGCTACACCTTC. This encodes CASSLGRFGGGEGYTF. The V and J genes are TRBV5-6 and TRBJ1-2; D is possibly TRBD1 (5 bases). V was clipped by 0 bases and J by 8 bases, with 20 bases between them. Germline V gene lookup returns CDR1 SGHDT and CDR2 YYEEEE. The CDR3 is 16 amino acids.

The J gene is TRBJ2-7, the V gene TRBV6-2 or TRBV6-3, with 13 positions matching TRBD2. The germline gives CDR1 MNHEY, CDR2 SVGEGT. The CDR3 is 18 amino acids. V lost 4 bases to trimming and J lost 0 bases; unmatched junction nucleotides: 9. CDR3 DNA sequence: TGTGCCAGCAGTTCCCGGGGACTAGCGGGACCTCACTCCTACGAGCAGTACTTC. It translates to CASSSRGLAGPHSYEQYF.